What follows describes a single TCR beta chain. The antigen is unknown. The germline gives CDR1 MNHEY, CDR2 SMNVEV (reference sequence). This CDR3 has 12 amino acids. V shed 8 bases and J shed 3 bases, with 9 bases lying between them. The sample originates from a study of cytomegalovirus exposure and HLA in healthy donors. General study results and limits: Specific recognition of CMV antigens was confirmed in vitro for a few chains (all CMV-associated). For TCR beta chains, V- and J-gene trimming was later linked to a missense DCLRE1C variant. Most CMV-associated TCR beta chains appeared HLA-restricted in a later analysis. According to a later analysis, donors in an Asian-associated ancestry cluster reportedly had fewer N-insertions than the 666-donor mean.

Primers for the PCR totalled 60 Vbeta and 13 Jbeta. Clones were read by immunoSEQ multiplex PCR, and TCRdb kept only the in-frame ones, dropping some. The repertoire consists of approximately 67,000 clones, with 65% to 70% occurring once and the leading ten covering approximately 2.1%. The genes are TRBV27 and TRBJ2-3, with D maybe TRBD2 (6 bases). Sequenced sample: PBMCs. The source is a woman aged 25-40 years in good health and CMV-seronegative. The chain's CDR3 is CASRGVTDTQYF. The CDR3 DNA reads as TGTGCCAGCCGCGGGGTTACAGATACGCAGTATTTT.